The 28 T cell receptor beta chains below all came from one sample that was sequenced in a study of blood T cell repertoires in COVID-19. TCRdb's table, derived via immunoSEQ multiplex PCR, lists solely in-frame clones and lacks some. The top ten clones hold approximately 6% of a sample with a few hundred thousand clones, around 90% of them seen once. The sample comprised PBMCs or T cells enriched from blood (not recorded which). Receptors originate from a woman in her twenties or thirties who had recovered from COVID-19.

The rearrangement links TRBV6-5 to TRBJ1-2, with unresolved D. The V end lost 0 bases, the J end lost 0 bases, and 8 bases lay between the germline ends. Germline CDR1 MNHEY, CDR2 SVGAGI. CDR3 size: 15 residues. This CDR3 reads CASSYSGAPNYGYTF. CDR3 DNA: TGTGCCAGCAGTTACTCGGGCGCCCCTAACTATGGCTACACCTTC.

This chain connects TRBV18 to TRBJ1-5, with a possible D match to TRBD1 (6 bases). This CDR3 is 17 amino acids long. Trimming left V 0 bases short and J 0 bases short, with 12 bases between. Germline assignment: CDR1 KGHSH and CDR2 LQKENI. CDR3 sequence: CASSPPSGQYSNQPQHF. CDR3 nucleotides: TGTGCCAGCTCACCACCGAGTGGACAGTATAGCAATCAGCCCCAGCATTTT.

The CDR3 is CASRGQVDGYTF. The CDR3 region has the DNA TGTGCCAGCAGGGGACAGGTGGATGGCTACACCTTC. V and J are TRBV6-5 and TRBJ1-2, with 8 bases matching TRBD1. The junction had 3 bases not matched to a gene; V was cut back by 6 bases and J by 6 bases. The CDR3 consists of 12 residues. CDR1 and CDR2 (germline): MNHEY, SVGAGI.

This clone was seen only once. V usage is TRBV6-6 and J usage is TRBJ1-2; 7 nucleotides align to TRBD1. Losses at the gene ends were 8 bases for V and 8 bases for J; bases not matched to a gene: 11. The CDR3 covers 13 residues. The germline gives CDR1 MNHNY, CDR2 SVGAGI (reference sequence). The CDR3 protein is CASFFDRVDGYTF. The CDR3 nucleotides are TGTGCCAGCTTCTTCGACAGGGTAGACGGCTACACCTTC.

V usage is TRBV4-2 and J usage is TRBJ1-1; possible D gene TRBD1, 6 bases. Germline V gives CDR1 LGHNA, CDR2 YNFKEQ. The CDR3 has 15 residues. V lost 0 bases and J 1 base, leaving 9 bases between the germline ends. The CDR3 sequence: CASSQEGQTNTEAFF. In DNA form, the CDR3 reads TGTGCCAGCAGCCAAGAGGGACAAACGAACACTGAAGCTTTCTTT.

V and J are TRBV5-6 and TRBJ1-3; no definite D call. The CDR3 loop spans 14 amino acids. Germline assignment: CDR1 SGHDT and CDR2 YYEEEE. V lost 4 bases, J lost 4 bases, and 12 bases lay in between. CDR3 bases: TGTGCCAGCAGCCCGGCGGGCAGGGGAAACACCATATATTTT. This sequence encodes CASSPAGRGNTIYF.

In nucleotides, the CDR3 is TGTGCCATCGCCCTCCAGGGGGCGGTGGAAGAGACCCAGTACTTC. This encodes CAIALQGAVEETQYF. The chain employs TRBV10-3 and TRBJ2-5; 8 nucleotides match TRBD1. V lost 8 bases and J lost 3; bases outside the gene matches: 11. This CDR3 spans 15 amino acids. Germline CDR1 reads ENHRY; CDR2 reads SYGVKD.

This clone has a single count. The rearrangement joins TRBV15 to TRBJ2-7; the match to TRBD1 covers 7 bases. From germline, CDR1 is LNHNV and CDR2 YYDKDF (reference sequence). Trimming at V came to 3 bases and at J to 3 bases, leaving 5 bases not matched to a gene. This CDR3 is built from 14 residues. CDR3 nucleotides: TGTGCCACCAGCAGGCGACAGGGAAACTACGAGCAGTACTTC. It specifies CATSRRQGNYEQYF.

The chain employs TRBV6-5 and TRBJ2-7, with 7 bases identical to TRBD1. The V gene end was trimmed by 4 bases and the J gene end by 2 bases; junction bases not matched to a gene: 5. Germline V gene lookup returns CDR1 MNHEY and CDR2 SVGAGI. The CDR3 extends over 14 amino acids. CDR3 protein: CASSLGGSPYEQYF. CDR3 in DNA: TGTGCCAGCAGTTTAGGGGGCTCACCCTACGAGCAGTACTTC.

The rearrangement links TRBV3-1 (or the pseudogene TRBV3-2) to TRBJ2-7; 11 positions agree with TRBD1. The V gene end was trimmed by 4 bases and the J gene end by 4 bases; junction bases not matched to a gene: 3. Germline CDR1 reads LGHDT; CDR2 reads YNNKEL (reference sequence). The CDR3 spans 14 residues. CDR3 nucleotides: TGTGCCAGCAGCCCGGGGACAGGGGGTTACGAGCAGTACTTC. It is translated as CASSPGTGGYEQYF.

The rearrangement uses TRBV7-3 and TRBJ1-2; a weak D match, TRBD1 (5 bases). CDR1 is SGHTA and CDR2 is FQGTGA in the germline V gene. The CDR3 has 13 residues. V lost 2 bases and J lost 2, with 6 bases in between. DNA for the CDR3: TGTGCCAGCAGCTTAGGGGCGAACTATGGCTACACCTTC. Encoded protein: CASSLGANYGYTF.

CDR3 coding DNA: TGCGCCAGCAGTGAGTCCGGGGGGGGCAGGGAAGCTTTCTTT. Translating it yields CASSESGGGREAFF. The V call is TRBV10-2, the J call TRBJ1-1, with a weak D call TRBD1 (6 bases). CDR1 and CDR2 from the germline V gene are WSHSY and SAAADI. With 0 bases removed from V and 8 bases from J, the gap between germline ends came to 13 bases. This CDR3 region has 14 residues.

This chain joins TRBV21-1 and TRBJ2-2; TRBD1 reflects the table's D call only, with no check against the DNA. TRBV21-1 is a pseudogene segment. CDR3 length equals 17 residues. The CDR3 DNA follows: TGTGCCAGCAGCATCCTTTCAGGGCCCAAAGGAACCGGGGAGCTGTTTTTT. Amino acids: CASSILSGPKGTGELFF.

This chain connects TRBV5-1 to TRBJ1-6; TRBD1 aligns across 8 bases. The V gene's germline CDR1 is SGHRS and CDR2 YFSETQ. CDR3 length: 13 amino acids. V lost 4 bases, J lost 10 bases, and 4 bases stayed unmatched. CDR3 sequence reads: CASSTGTGSPLHF. For the CDR3, the DNA is TGCGCCAGCAGCACGGGGACAGGCTCACCCCTCCACTTT.

The chain joins TRBV4-3 to TRBJ2-1; 7 bases fit TRBD1. This CDR3 is built from 15 residues. Germline V gives CDR1 LGHNA, CDR2 YSLEER. V gave up 0 bases and J gave up 8 bases; unmatched junction bases: 7. The CDR3 spells CASSQDGTVVYEQFF. The CDR3 DNA sequence: TGCGCCAGCAGCCAAGACGGGACAGTGGTGTATGAGCAGTTCTTC.

About this clone: This same CDR3 is encoded by further DNA sequences in the sample. V and J are TRBV7-8 and TRBJ1-2; weak D call: TRBD1 (5 bases). CDR3 length: 13 residues. V shed 1 base and J shed 5 bases, with 8 bases lying between them. From germline, CDR1 is SGHVS and CDR2 FQNEAQ. In DNA form, the CDR3 reads TGTGCCAGCAGCTTAGACAGGATTTATGGCTACACCTTC. Translation: CASSLDRIYGYTF. The whole variable domain, filled in from reference TRBV7-8 and TRBJ1-2, reads GAGVSQSPRYKVAKRGQDVALRCDPISGHVSLFWYQQALGQGPEFLTYFQNEAQLDKSGLPSDRFFAERPEGSVSTLKIQRTQQEDSAVYLCASSLDRIYGYTFGSGTRLTVV.

The chain joins TRBV18 to TRBJ1-1; TRBD1 is a possible D gene (5 bases). Trimming took off 2 bases at V and 8 bases at J, with 12 bases between the two ends. The CDR3 runs 13 residues. From germline, CDR1 is KGHSH and CDR2 LQKENI. Here the CDR3 reads CASSPDPYREAFF. The CDR3 region has the DNA TGTGCCAGCTCACCAGACCCCTACAGGGAAGCTTTCTTT.

V usage is TRBV7-8 and J usage is TRBJ1-1; maybe TRBD1 (5 bases). Per the germline V gene, CDR1 is SGHVS and CDR2 is FQNEAQ. V was shortened by 5 bases and J by 0 bases, with 19 bases between the two germline ends. The CDR3 has 17 amino acids. The CDR3 DNA is TGTGCCAGCAGCCCGTGGGGGGGACCGACTTTGAACACTGAAGCTTTCTTT. Protein sequence: CASSPWGGPTLNTEAFF.

J is TRBJ2-7 and V is TRBV6-1; D is possibly TRBD1 (5 bases). V lost 2 bases and J lost 6, with 14 bases in between. The CDR3 runs 14 residues. Per germline, CDR1 MNHNS and CDR2 SASEGT. CDR3 loop: CASSEFAGLGEQYF. CDR3 in DNA: TGTGCCAGCAGTGAATTTGCAGGGTTGGGCGAGCAGTACTTC.

The V call is TRBV6-1, the J call TRBJ1-1; D uncertain. Germline assignment: CDR1 MNHNS and CDR2 SASEGT. V lost 4 bases and J lost 4, with 13 bases in between. This CDR3 comprises 14 residues. In DNA, the CDR3 is TGTGCCAGCAGTGTACGGGTTGCGGGCACTGAAGCTTTCTTT. It yields the protein CASSVRVAGTEAFF.

The V call is TRBV4-3, the J call TRBJ2-3, with D maybe TRBD1 (5 bases). This CDR3 spans 17 amino acids. V was clipped by 0 bases and J by 0 bases, with 13 bases between them. The germline CDR1 and CDR2 sequences are LGHNA and YSLEER. CDR3 in amino acids: CASSQDVRQLSTDTQYF. The CDR3 DNA is TGCGCCAGCAGCCAAGATGTCCGACAGCTCAGCACAGATACGCAGTATTTT.

CDR3 loop: CASSSRPAYYEQYF. CDR3 sequence (DNA): TGTGCCAGCAGCTCGAGACCAGCGTACTACGAGCAGTACTTC. The rearrangement uses TRBV7-9 and TRBJ2-7; D gene unclear. Looked up from germline, CDR1 is SEHNR and CDR2 is FQNEAQ (reference sequence). V lost 4 bases, J lost 3 bases, and 13 bases lay in between. The CDR3 is 14 residues long.

This chain's CDR3 is CSARDQETQYF. The CDR3 DNA reads TGCAGTGCTAGAGATCAGGAGACCCAGTACTTC. The rearrangement links TRBV20-1 to TRBJ2-5; the D is unclear. V was pared by 0 bases and J by 5 bases, with 4 bases between. The germline V gene has CDR1 DFQATT and CDR2 SNEGSKA (reference sequence). The CDR3 sequence is 11 residues long.

J is TRBJ1-3 and V is TRBV7-9, with D hard to call. The germline V and J ends were trimmed by 4 bases and 0 bases, with 10 bases remaining between them. Germline V gene sequence: CDR1 SEHNR, CDR2 FQNEAQ (reference sequence). This CDR3 has 15 residues. CDR3 loop: CASSSDTSSGNTIYF. CDR3 nucleotides: TGTGCCAGCAGCTCCGACACCAGCTCTGGAAACACCATATATTTT. Filled out from reference TRBV7-9 and TRBJ1-3, the complete variable domain reads DTGVSQNPRHKITKRGQNVTFRCDPISEHNRLYWYRQTLGQGPEFLTYFQNEAQLEKSRLLSDRFSAERPKGSFSTLEIQRTEQGDSAMYLCASSSDTSSGNTIYFGEGSWLTVV.

The chain joins TRBV27 to TRBJ2-4; TRBD1 matches at 7 bases. Germline CDR1 MNHEY, CDR2 SMNVEV (reference sequence). V lost 5 bases, J lost 4 bases, and 11 bases stayed unmatched. The CDR3 covers 16 residues. The CDR3 sequence: CASSPDRAPGKNIQYF. For the CDR3, the DNA is TGTGCCAGCAGTCCCGACAGGGCCCCTGGTAAAAACATTCAGTACTTC.

The V call is TRBV14, the J call TRBJ2-2, with 7 bases matching TRBD1. There are 15 residues in the CDR3. Trimming took 4 bases from V and 5 from J; bases not matched to a gene: 7. Germline lookup yields CDR1 SGHDN and CDR2 FVKESK. CDR3 in DNA: TGTGCCAGCAGCCGACAGGGTACTTCGACCGGGGAGCTGTTTTTT. Its protein product is CASSRQGTSTGELFF.

The chain recombines TRBV6-5 with TRBJ1-1; no clear D gene. Between the trimmed V and J ends, which lost 4 bases and 5 bases, there was a span of 11 bases. The CDR3 length is 13 residues. CDR1 MNHEY and CDR2 SVGAGI come from the germline V gene. The DNA for the CDR3 is TGTGCCAGCAGTTTTTCGACGAGGACTGAAGCTTTCTTT. Translated: CASSFSTRTEAFF.

This chain connects TRBV3-1 (or the pseudogene TRBV3-2) to TRBJ1-2, with TRBD1 matching over 8 bases. The V segment lost 4 bases and the J segment 2 bases; nucleotides outside the gene matches: 3. CDR3 length: 14 residues. Germline lookup yields CDR1 LGHDT and CDR2 YNNKEL (reference sequence). The DNA for the CDR3 is TGTGCCAGCAGCCCGGGACAGGTCAACTATGGCTACACCTTC. Amino acids: CASSPGQVNYGYTF.